These 20 T cell receptor beta chains were all obtained from the same sample, sequenced in a study of shared clonotypes between healthy human individuals. TCRdb's table, derived via immunoSEQ multiplex PCR, lists solely in-frame clones and lacks some. The table records fewer than 2.5 million clones, roughly 93% of them present only once. Input material: naive CD4+ T cells from PBMCs. Stated subset: CD45RA+ positively selected. These receptors all stem from a man aged 18 to 29 in good health. Some clones in this sample may be carry-over from other donors' samples.

The chain has TRBV10-2 and TRBJ1-2; D may be TRBD1 (5 bases). The CDR3 length is 14 residues. The germline V gene encodes CDR1 WSHSY and CDR2 SAAADI. With 4 bases removed from V and 4 bases from J, the gap between germline ends came to 13 bases. CDR3 amino acids: CASSGGRSTYGYTF. The CDR3 DNA reads as TGCGCCAGCAGTGGGGGACGGAGTACCTATGGCTACACCTTC.

There are a few counts of this clone. This chain joins TRBV14 and TRBJ1-2; unclear D gene. V was shortened by 1 base and J by 4 bases, with 13 bases between the two germline ends. Germline V CDR1 and CDR2: SGHDN, FVKESK. This CDR3 has 15 amino acids. CDR3 bases: TGTGCCAGCAGCCAAGTTGAGGCAGCGAGCTATGGCTACACCTTC. Its protein product is CASSQVEAASYGYTF.

This rearrangement joins TRBV2 to TRBJ2-1, with a tentative D call TRBD1 (5 bases). Germline values: CDR1 SNHLY, CDR2 FYNNEI. Trimming took off 2 bases at V and 13 bases at J, with 18 bases between the two ends. The length of the CDR3 is 14 residues. CDR3 DNA sequence: TGTGCCAGCAGTGAACTTGCAGGGTCATCTTCTCAGTTCTTC. Translating gives CASSELAGSSSQFF.

V is TRBV25-1 and J is TRBJ1-6, with TRBD1 matching over 12 bases. Germline V CDR1 and CDR2: MGHDK, SYGVNS. V gave up 8 bases and J gave up 8 bases; unmatched junction bases: 10. There are 16 residues in the CDR3. CDR3 DNA sequence: TGTGCCAGCCTACCGGGACAGGGGGCTAAGGATTCACCCCTCCACTTT. Protein sequence: CASLPGQGAKDSPLHF. Using reference TRBV25-1 and TRBJ1-6 for the parts outside the CDR3, the full variable domain is EADIYQTPRYLVIGTGKKITLECSQTMGHDKMYWYQQDPGMELHLIHYSYGVNSTEKGDLSSESTVSRIRTEHFPLTLESARPSHTSQYLCASLPGQGAKDSPLHFGNGTRLTVT.

This chain connects TRBV15 to TRBJ2-5, with TRBD2 matching 12 bases. With 5 bases clipped from V and 5 bases from J, the junction kept 12 bases outside the gene matches. The germline V gene encodes CDR1 LNHNV and CDR2 YYDKDF (reference sequence). This CDR3 region has 17 residues. The CDR3 DNA follows: TGTGCCACCAGCGCGGGGCTAGCGGGAGGGCCAGGGGAGACCCAGTACTTC. Translated, it gives CATSAGLAGGPGETQYF.

The chain recombines TRBV28 with TRBJ2-7, with D hard to call. The CDR3 is 14 residues long. V dropped 7 bases and J dropped 2 bases, with 15 bases sitting between them. Germline V CDR1 and CDR2: MDHEN, SYDVKM. CDR3 residues: CASTTTLVPYEQYF. CDR3 bases: TGTGCCAGCACGACCACCCTAGTTCCCTACGAGCAGTACTTC. The whole variable domain, filled in from reference TRBV28 and TRBJ2-7, reads DVKVTQSSRYLVKRTGEKVFLECVQDMDHENMFWYRQDPGLGLRLIYFSYDVKMKEKGDIPEGYSVSREKKERFSLILESASTNQTSMYLCASTTTLVPYEQYFGPGTRLTVT.

The V gene is TRBV4-1, the J gene TRBJ1-5; TRBD1 agrees at 8 bases. CDR1 MGHRA and CDR2 YSYEKL come from the germline V gene. V lost 4 bases and J lost 5; bases outside the gene matches: 7. The length of the CDR3 is 15 residues. This CDR3 is CASSRRTGGDQPQHF. CDR3 DNA sequence: TGCGCCAGCAGCCGCCGAACAGGGGGAGATCAGCCCCAGCATTTT.

This clone showed up just once. The rearrangement uses TRBV5-4 and TRBJ2-3; D is unclear. Germline V gene data show CDR1 as SGHNT and CDR2 as YYREEE (reference sequence). The CDR3 length is 15 residues. V dropped 5 bases and J dropped 3 bases, with 16 bases sitting between them. DNA of the CDR3: TGTGCCAGCAGTCCTGGGAACAGACGAACAGATACGCAGTATTTT. It encodes CASSPGNRRTDTQYF.

The chain links TRBV4-1 to TRBJ1-6; a possible D gene is TRBD1 (5 bases). The germline CDR1 and CDR2 sequences are MGHRA and YSYEKL. The V end lost 3 bases, the J end lost 0 bases, and 12 bases lay between the germline ends. This CDR3 contains 17 residues. This CDR3 is CASSQDTASSYNSPLHF. For the CDR3, the DNA is TGCGCCAGCAGCCAGGACACCGCGAGCTCCTATAATTCACCCCTCCACTTT.

This chain links TRBV28 with TRBJ2-4; no clear D. CDR3 length equals 13 residues. V lost 3 bases, J lost 7 bases, and 10 bases lay in between. Germline lookup yields CDR1 MDHEN and CDR2 SYDVKM. The CDR3 here is CASSLPHINIQYF. CDR3 nucleotides: TGTGCCAGCAGTTTGCCTCACATTAACATTCAGTACTTC.

The V gene is TRBV7-9, the J gene TRBJ2-1, with unresolved D. The CDR3 has 13 amino acids. The V gene lost 1 base and the J gene lost 9 bases, with 10 bases spanning the gap. Germline CDR1 and CDR2: SEHNR and FQNEAQ (reference sequence). CDR3 region: CASSLVGPGEQFF. CDR3 coding DNA: TGTGCCAGCAGCTTAGTCGGGCCCGGTGAGCAGTTCTTC.

This sequence joins TRBV5-1 and TRBJ2-5; the match to TRBD2 covers 9 bases. The CDR3 covers 14 residues. Per germline, CDR1 SGHRS and CDR2 YFSETQ. Germline trimming cut 4 bases from V and 4 bases from J; bases unmatched to any gene: 5. This CDR3 reads CASSLTTSGETQYF. Here the CDR3 DNA reads TGCGCCAGCAGCCTTACGACTAGCGGAGAGACCCAGTACTTC.

The chain links TRBV6-5 to TRBJ2-7, with TRBD1 identical over 8 bases. Germline values: CDR1 MNHEY, CDR2 SVGAGI. Germline trimming cut 5 bases from V and 7 bases from J; bases unmatched to any gene: 10. The CDR3 spans 14 residues. CDR3: CASSRQGILREQYF. CDR3 nucleotide sequence: TGTGCCAGCAGTCGACAGGGGATCTTGAGGGAGCAGTACTTC.

The chain has TRBV30 and TRBJ1-3; weak D call: TRBD1 (5 bases). Germline CDR1 GTSNPN, CDR2 SVGIG (reference sequence). The CDR3 spans 14 residues. The ends were cut back, 5 bases at V and 5 bases at J, with 16 bases in the middle. CDR3 sequence: CAWDIGTGRNTIYF. The DNA of the CDR3 is TGTGCCTGGGACATAGGGACCGGGAGAAACACCATATATTTT.

The V gene is TRBV30, the J gene TRBJ2-1, with 9 bases that match TRBD1. The CDR3 consists of 13 residues. Per the germline V gene, CDR1 is GTSNPN and CDR2 is SVGIG (reference sequence). J lost 7 bases, V lost 4 bases, and 5 bases had no gene match. CDR3 sequence (DNA): TGTGCCTGGAACGGACAGGGGCTGAATGAGCAGTTCTTC. Its translation is CAWNGQGLNEQFF.

The chain links TRBV27 to TRBJ1-2; TRBD1 matches at 10 bases. J was trimmed by 8 bases and V by 5 bases; bases with no gene match: 11. Germline assignment: CDR1 MNHEY and CDR2 SMNVEV (reference sequence). The CDR3 covers 15 residues. The CDR3 DNA reads as TGTGCCAGCAGTACCCTGGGACAGGGGAGGAGGGGCTACACCTTC. Encoded protein: CASSTLGQGRRGYTF.

Concerning this clone itself: Different DNA sequences within this sample yield the same CDR3. The chain links TRBV7-3 to TRBJ2-1; perhaps TRBD1 as D (5 bases). Looked up from germline, CDR1 is SGHTA and CDR2 is FQGTGA. CDR3 size: 13 residues. With 2 bases removed from V and 6 bases from J, the gap between germline ends came to 8 bases. CDR3 protein: CASSLSGSNEQFF. In DNA, the CDR3 is TGTGCCAGCAGCTTATCAGGGTCCAATGAGCAGTTCTTC.

This clone was counted a single time. The V and J genes are TRBV28 and TRBJ2-7, with D possibly matching TRBD1 (6 bases). The CDR3 has 14 residues. Germline CDR1 reads MDHEN; CDR2 reads SYDVKM. V was cut by 0 bases and J by 6 bases, with 12 bases left in between. CDR3 sequence: CASSLWGQGFEQYF. As DNA, the CDR3 is TGTGCCAGCAGTTTATGGGGGCAGGGGTTCGAGCAGTACTTC.

A single count supports this clone. This chain links TRBV11-3 with TRBJ2-1; 11 nucleotides agree with TRBD2. The CDR3 contains 15 residues. The V and J ends lost 5 bases and 9 bases, in that order; junction bases with no gene match: 9. The germline V gene has CDR1 SGHNT and CDR2 YENEEA. CDR3 in DNA: TGTGCCAGCAGCCCCTTAGCGGGAGGGCAGGTTGAGCAGTTCTTC. This encodes CASSPLAGGQVEQFF.

This chain connects TRBV7-6 to TRBJ2-7, with TRBD1 identical over 11 bases. The V gene end was trimmed by 5 bases and the J gene end by 5 bases; junction bases not matched to a gene: 5. This CDR3 is 14 amino acids long. Germline V gene sequence: CDR1 SGHVS, CDR2 FNYEAQ. CDR3 coding DNA: TGTGCCAGCAGCACCCGGACAGGGGGCGACGAGCAGTACTTC. Amino acids: CASSTRTGGDEQYF.